The 22 T cell receptor beta chains listed next were all sequenced from one sample in a study of blood T cell repertoires in COVID-19 (dated by TCRdb to about 2020). The receptor library was made with the immunoSEQ multiplex PCR assay. TCRdb carries this immuneACCESS record with in-frame sequences only. Its versions omit some clonotypes, under half of them owing to an unresolved V gene in the studies checked, with the rest unexplained. This sample lists about 280,000 clones; around 91% were detected once. The top ten clonotypes cover roughly 1.5% of the sample. Specimen: PBMCs or T cells enriched from blood (not recorded which). These receptor sequences come from a woman aged 18-29 years with acute COVID-19.

This clone was seen more than once but under ten times. The V gene is TRBV30, the J gene TRBJ1-3, with 8 positions matching TRBD1. The CDR3 extends over 15 amino acids. V lost 3 bases and J lost 6; bases outside the gene matches: 10. CDR1 and CDR2 (germline): GTSNPN, SVGIG (reference sequence). The DNA for the CDR3 is TGTGCCTGGAGCCACGGACAGGGAGCCTTAAACACCATATATTTT. Translation gives CAWSHGQGALNTIYF.

This clone was observed once. The chain joins TRBV7-8 to TRBJ2-3; the D is unclear. This CDR3 contains 16 residues. Trimming took 5 bases from V and 4 from J, leaving 19 bases between them. Germline V gene data show CDR1 as SGHVS and CDR2 as FQNEAQ. CDR3 sequence reads: CASSILAAPNADTQYF. The DNA for the CDR3 is TGTGCCAGCAGCATCTTGGCGGCACCAAACGCAGATACGCAGTATTTT.

This clone is a singleton in its sample. The V and J genes are TRBV29-1 and TRBJ1-2; D is undetermined. Deletions cut 5 bases from V and 0 bases from J, with 7 bases between. This CDR3 has 12 residues. Germline CDR1 is SQVTM and CDR2 is ANQGSEA. The CDR3 DNA reads as TGCAGCGTTACGGCGGCTAACTATGGCTACACCTTC. Its translation is CSVTAANYGYTF.

This clone came up a few times. The chain couples TRBV7-2 to TRBJ1-1; D gene unclear. V was pared by 5 bases and J by 4 bases, with 14 bases between. Germline V lookup: CDR1 SGHTA, CDR2 FQGNSA. The CDR3 has 14 residues. CDR3 sequence (DNA): TGTGCCAGCAGCCTCTGGGGTCGGGGCACTGAAGCTTTCTTT. This translates into CASSLWGRGTEAFF.

The rearrangement joins TRBV27 to TRBJ2-7, with a weak D call TRBD1 (5 bases). Germline V CDR1 and CDR2: MNHEY, SMNVEV (reference sequence). Trimming took 2 bases from V and 6 from J, leaving 11 bases between them. The CDR3 totals 13 residues. This CDR3 reads CASSLRGSGEQYF. Written as DNA, the CDR3 is TGTGCCAGCAGTTTAAGGGGTTCGGGCGAGCAGTACTTC.

V and J are TRBV14 and TRBJ2-5, with 7 bases fitting TRBD1. V lost 2 bases to trimming and J lost 5 bases; unmatched junction nucleotides: 8. From germline, CDR1 is SGHDN and CDR2 FVKESK. This CDR3 spans 15 amino acids. The CDR3 region is CASSQNRGPGETQYF. The CDR3, as DNA: TGTGCCAGCAGCCAAAACAGGGGTCCGGGGGAGACCCAGTACTTC. Complete variable domain (other parts from reference TRBV14 and TRBJ2-5): EAGVTQFPSHSVIEKGQTVTLRCDPISGHDNLYWYRRVMGKEIKFLLHFVKESKQDESGMPNNRFLAERTGGTYSTLKVQPAELEDSGVYFCASSQNRGPGETQYFGPGTRLLVL.

The chain carries TRBV6-5 and TRBJ2-7, with a tentative D call TRBD2 (5 bases). The CDR3 has 16 residues. Germline-derived CDR1 and CDR2 are MNHEY and SVGAGI. With 4 bases removed from V and 1 base from J, the gap between germline ends came to 17 bases. The CDR3 DNA follows: TGTGCCAGCAGTTCTACTTCGACTACGGGGTCCTACGAGCAGTACTTC. As protein: CASSSTSTTGSYEQYF.

The chain employs TRBV27 and TRBJ1-1; 7 bases map to TRBD1. The CDR3 length is 13 residues. J gave up 2 bases and V 6 bases, and 3 bases lay outside the gene matches. The germline gives CDR1 MNHEY, CDR2 SMNVEV (reference sequence). For the CDR3, the DNA is TGTGCCAGCAGCGGACAGGAAAACACTGAAGCTTTCTTT. The encoded protein is CASSGQENTEAFF.

The rearrangement links TRBV6-5 to TRBJ1-6; D ambiguous. The CDR3 consists of 14 residues. Germline V gene sequence: CDR1 MNHEY, CDR2 SVGAGI. The germline V and J ends were trimmed by 5 bases and 11 bases, with 16 bases remaining between them. The CDR3 here is CASSTRGGVAPLHF. The CDR3 DNA is TGTGCCAGCAGTACCCGGGGTGGGGTCGCACCCCTCCACTTT.

This clone was counted a few times. CDR3 sequence (DNA): TGTGCCAGCAGGTCCGGGACAGGGGGGCTTGGTCCGGGATCACCCCTCCACTTT. Its translation: CASRSGTGGLGPGSPLHF. This chain links TRBV7-9 with TRBJ1-6, with 11 positions matching TRBD1. The junction had 17 bases not matched to a gene; V was cut back by 6 bases and J by 10 bases. The CDR3 is 18 amino acids. Germline V gene sequence: CDR1 SEHNR, CDR2 FQNEAQ (reference sequence).

The chain couples TRBV5-6 to TRBJ2-1; possible D gene TRBD2, 7 bases. The germline V gene has CDR1 SGHDT and CDR2 YYEEEE. V lost 1 base and J 7 bases, leaving 18 bases between the germline ends. The CDR3 totals 16 residues. The CDR3 DNA follows: TGTGCCAGCAGCTTGAGTGGGGGCGTTAGCGGGAATGAGCAGTTCTTC. Translating it yields CASSLSGGVSGNEQFF.

About this clone: Other DNA variants within this sample encode the same CDR3. The chain carries TRBV18 and TRBJ2-5; no reliable D call. This CDR3 contains 13 residues. Germline V gene sequence: CDR1 KGHSH, CDR2 LQKENI. V lost 1 base and J 4 bases, leaving 7 bases between the germline ends. The CDR3 coding sequence is TGTGCCAGCTCACCACACTCCGGAGAGACCCAGTACTTC. Protein sequence: CASSPHSGETQYF.

The gene calls are TRBV9 and TRBJ2-7; TRBD1 matches 11 bases. Unmatched junction bases numbered 4, after V lost 0 bases and J lost 5 bases. The CDR3 is made up of 15 amino acids. Germline V CDR1 and CDR2: SGDLS, YYNGEE. The CDR3 loop reads CASSVADRGRHEQYF. As DNA, the CDR3 is TGTGCCAGCAGCGTAGCGGACAGGGGGCGCCACGAGCAGTACTTC.

V gene TRBV5-4 combines with J gene TRBJ1-2; the match to TRBD1 covers 9 bases. The germline V gene has CDR1 SGHNT and CDR2 YYREEE (reference sequence). With V trimmed by 4 bases and J by 4 bases, 14 bases remained unmatched. This CDR3 is 17 amino acids long. This CDR3 reads CASSPILGTGSGYGYTF. In DNA form, the CDR3 reads TGTGCCAGCAGCCCCATCCTGGGGACAGGGTCTGGCTATGGCTACACCTTC. Combining the CDR3 with reference TRBV5-4 and TRBJ1-2 gives the whole variable domain ETGVTQSPTHLIKTRGQQVTLRCSSQSGHNTVSWYQQALGQGPQFIFQYYREEENGRGNFPPRFSGLQFPNYSSELNVNALELDDSALYLCASSPILGTGSGYGYTFGSGTRLTVV.

CDR3 sequence (DNA): TGTGCCAGCTCACCGGACAGGGAGGACTATGGCTACACCTTC. It specifies CASSPDREDYGYTF. This sequence joins TRBV18 and TRBJ1-2; 8 bases agree with TRBD1. J lost 3 bases, V lost 3 bases, and 3 bases had no gene match. Germline assignment: CDR1 KGHSH and CDR2 LQKENI. The CDR3 extends over 14 amino acids.

This chain joins TRBV5-4 and TRBJ1-5; weak D call: TRBD1 (5 bases). The germline gives CDR1 SGHNT, CDR2 YYREEE (reference sequence). The CDR3 covers 13 residues. V lost 1 base to trimming and J lost 6 bases, with 8 bases between them. This CDR3 is CASSLWGGQPQHF. The CDR3 DNA is TGTGCCAGCAGCTTGTGGGGGGGTCAGCCCCAGCATTTT.

This clone occurred once. The chain joins TRBV6-5 to TRBJ1-1; D possibly corresponds to TRBD1 (6 bases). Per the germline V gene, CDR1 is MNHEY and CDR2 is SVGAGI. The CDR3 covers 15 residues. The ends were cut back, 0 bases at V and 1 base at J, with 9 bases in the middle. The CDR3 reads CASSYSGRGNTEAFF. The CDR3 nucleotides read TGTGCCAGCAGTTACTCGGGCAGGGGGAACACTGAAGCTTTCTTT.

This sequence joins TRBV5-1 and TRBJ2-1; 9 bases align to TRBD2. The junction had 3 bases not matched to a gene; V was cut back by 5 bases and J by 0 bases. The CDR3 extends over 15 amino acids. Germline V lookup: CDR1 SGHRS, CDR2 YFSETQ. CDR3 bases: TGCGCCAGCAGGTTTAGCGGGAGCTCCTACAATGAGCAGTTCTTC. This sequence encodes CASRFSGSSYNEQFF.

A single count supports this clone. V gene TRBV7-2 combines with J gene TRBJ2-5; D might be TRBD2 (6 bases). This CDR3 comprises 13 residues. V was clipped by 5 bases and J by 5 bases, with 12 bases between them. Germline CDR1 reads SGHTA; CDR2 reads FQGNSA. CDR3 nucleotides: TGTGCCAGCAGCAGGACCAGCGGGGAGACCCAGTACTTC. Amino acid sequence: CASSRTSGETQYF.

This clone occurred a few times. The chain links TRBV28 to TRBJ2-7; TRBD2 aligns across 9 bases. Germline V gene data show CDR1 as MDHEN and CDR2 as SYDVKM. The CDR3 totals 16 residues. The junction had 15 bases not matched to a gene; V was cut back by 9 bases and J by 3 bases. DNA for the CDR3: TGTGCCAGTACACGGACTAGCGCCTTTCCGGGCTACGAGCAGTACTTC. Residues: CASTRTSAFPGYEQYF.

The genes are TRBV5-4 and TRBJ2-2; D is unclear. This CDR3 comprises 13 residues. Deletions cut 2 bases from V and 3 bases from J, with 5 bases between. From germline, CDR1 is SGHNT and CDR2 YYREEE (reference sequence). The CDR3 sequence is CASSFLDTGELFF. The CDR3 DNA reads as TGTGCCAGCAGCTTCTTAGACACCGGGGAGCTGTTTTTT.

V usage is TRBV3-1 (or the pseudogene TRBV3-2) and J usage is TRBJ2-1; 10 bases map to TRBD2. The CDR3 runs 16 residues. Trimming took 0 bases from V and 7 from J; bases not matched to a gene: 6. Germline V gene lookup returns CDR1 LGHDT and CDR2 YNNKEL (reference sequence). The DNA of the CDR3 is TGTGCCAGCAGCCAAGATCCGCTGACTAGCGGGAATGAGCAGTTCTTC. It yields the protein CASSQDPLTSGNEQFF.